The clone carrying this T cell receptor (beta chain) appeared many times. Its antigen remains unidentified. The CDR3 spans 14 residues. Germline V gene lookup returns CDR1 MGHDK and CDR2 SYGVNS. V was cut by 6 bases and J by 3 bases, with 12 bases left in between. These data are taken from a study of regulatory T cells in long-lasting Graves disease. Findings of the study overall: TRBV28, TRBJ1-2 and TRBJ2-5 were segments that persistent disease favored.

Documented time point: persistent/refractory GD, antithyroid drugs over 5 years with positive TRAb. The TCR library was made from RNA that had been extracted from PBMCs in TRIzol. Diagnoses of Graves' disease were made by American Thyroid Association guidelines. EDTA tubes received approximately 10 milliliters of drawn peripheral blood. Researchers made TCR beta libraries by using iRepertoire HTBI primers and running Arm-PCR on CDR3 regions. TCRdb re-called the multiplex PCR reads through MiXCR, storing one row per CDR3 protein. Of around 400,000 distinct CDR3 sequences in the sample, roughly 23% were seen once.

The sequences come from peripheral blood mononuclear cells (PBMCs), collected when the disease was refractory, from a patient treated with antithyroid drugs. The receptor comes from a female donor with Graves disease. The V gene is TRBV25-1, the J gene TRBJ1-3; the D is unclear. The chain's CDR3 is CASSKNSLGNTIYF. The CDR3 nucleotides are TGTGCCAGCAGCAAAAACAGCCTTGGAAACACCATATATTTT.